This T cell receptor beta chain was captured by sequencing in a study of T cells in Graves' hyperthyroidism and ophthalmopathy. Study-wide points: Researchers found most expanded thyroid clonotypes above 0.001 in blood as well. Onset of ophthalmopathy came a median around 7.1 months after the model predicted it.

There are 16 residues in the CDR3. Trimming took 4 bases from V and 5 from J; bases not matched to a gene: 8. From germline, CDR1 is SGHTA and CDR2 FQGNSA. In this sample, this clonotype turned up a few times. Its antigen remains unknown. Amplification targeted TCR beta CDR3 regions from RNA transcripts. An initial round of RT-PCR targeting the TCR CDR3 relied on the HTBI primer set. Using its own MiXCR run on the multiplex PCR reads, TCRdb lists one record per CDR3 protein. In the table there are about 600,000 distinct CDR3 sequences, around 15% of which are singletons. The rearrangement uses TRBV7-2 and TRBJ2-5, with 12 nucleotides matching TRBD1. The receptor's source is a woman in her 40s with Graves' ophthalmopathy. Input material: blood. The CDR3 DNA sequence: TGTGCCAGCAGCTCCCCGGGACAGGGGGCCGGGGAGACCCAGTACTTC. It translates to CASSSPGQGAGETQYF.